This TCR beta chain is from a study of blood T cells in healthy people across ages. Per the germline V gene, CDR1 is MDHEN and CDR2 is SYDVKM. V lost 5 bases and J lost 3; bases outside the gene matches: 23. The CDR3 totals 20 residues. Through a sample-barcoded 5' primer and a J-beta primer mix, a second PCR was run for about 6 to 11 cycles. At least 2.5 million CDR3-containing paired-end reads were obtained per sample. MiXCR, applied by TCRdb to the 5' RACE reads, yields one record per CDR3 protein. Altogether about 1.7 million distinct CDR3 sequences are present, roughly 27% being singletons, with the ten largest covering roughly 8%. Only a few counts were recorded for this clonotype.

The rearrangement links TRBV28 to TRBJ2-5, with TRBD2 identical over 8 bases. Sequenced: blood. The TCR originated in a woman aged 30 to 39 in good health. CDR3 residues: CASSEGRTSSTPGNEETQYF. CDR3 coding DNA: TGTGCCAGCAGTGAGGGCCGGACTAGCTCAACTCCGGGGAACGAAGAGACCCAGTACTTC.